Shown below are 8 T cell receptor beta chains from a single sample sequenced in a study of long-term antiretroviral therapy in people with HIV. An immunoSEQ assay, version v3.0, was performed at survey level. The data were produced by immunoSEQ multiplex PCR, yet TCRdb's version contains in-frame clones alone and is incomplete. The table shows roughly 29,000 clones, with 80% occurring only once. This specimen consisted of unsorted PBMCs, obtained 0.3 years after starting antiretroviral therapy. The origin of the receptors is a man aged 40-49 years with HIV.

CDR3 DNA: TGTGCCAGCTCACGAGACGCGGGGGCGGTAGGCTACACCTTC. Translated, it gives CASSRDAGAVGYTF. The J gene is TRBJ1-2, the V gene TRBV18, with D possibly matching TRBD1 (6 bases). V lost 4 bases and J lost 8, with 17 bases in between. Per germline, CDR1 KGHSH and CDR2 LQKENI. The CDR3 covers 14 residues.

V and J are TRBV7-2 and TRBJ2-1; 9 bases are a match to TRBD2. Germline CDR1 is SGHTA and CDR2 is FQGNSA. This CDR3 comprises 16 residues. With 5 bases clipped from V and 4 bases from J, the junction kept 9 bases outside the gene matches. CDR3: CASSQGGGRGYNEQFF. The CDR3 DNA sequence: TGTGCCAGCAGCCAAGGGGGCGGGAGGGGTTACAATGAGCAGTTCTTC.

This clone appeared a few times. The rearrangement uses TRBV7-9 and TRBJ2-1, with 7 positions matching TRBD1. Looked up from germline, CDR1 is SEHNR and CDR2 is FQNEAQ (reference sequence). CDR3 size: 16 residues. V was pared by 4 bases and J by 0 bases, with 6 bases of the junction left unmatched. The chain's CDR3 is CASSSLTGFSYNEQFF. CDR3 sequence (DNA): TGTGCCAGCAGCTCCTTGACAGGGTTCTCCTACAATGAGCAGTTCTTC.

The rearrangement uses TRBV4-2 and TRBJ2-5, with D unresolved. This CDR3 has 13 amino acids. In germline, CDR1 is LGHNA, CDR2 YNFKEQ. Trimming removed 1 base from V and 5 bases from J, with 8 bases in between. In DNA, the CDR3 is TGTGCCAGCAGCCAAGGCCCTGGGGAGACCCAGTACTTC. It codes for CASSQGPGETQYF.

CDR3: CAWSVDGPLIWGYGYTF. DNA of the CDR3: TGTGCCTGGAGTGTTGACGGCCCCCTTATTTGGGGCTATGGCTACACCTTC. V is TRBV30 and J is TRBJ1-2; no reliable D call. This CDR3 spans 17 amino acids. Trimming cost V 0 bases and J 4 bases, with 21 bases left between them. The germline V gene has CDR1 GTSNPN and CDR2 SVGIG (reference sequence).

The chain is built from TRBV7-3 and TRBJ2-7; D not resolved. CDR3 length: 13 residues. CDR1 is SGHTA, CDR2 FQGTGA, per germline. Trimming cost V 5 bases and J 3 bases, with 11 bases left between them. The CDR3 region has the DNA TGTGCCAGCAGCCTAGATTGGGGCTACGAGCAGTACTTC. It is translated as CASSLDWGYEQYF.

This chain links TRBV4-1 with TRBJ2-6; D possibly corresponds to TRBD2 (5 bases). Germline-derived CDR1 and CDR2 are MGHRA and YSYEKL. The CDR3 is 19 amino acids. Trimming shortened V by 0 bases and J by 2 bases, and 17 bases separated the two germline ends. CDR3 in amino acids: CASSQEAPGNIAGANVLTF. DNA for the CDR3: TGCGCCAGCAGCCAAGAGGCGCCGGGAAACATCGCTGGGGCCAACGTCCTGACTTTC.

This clone was observed a handful of times. The V call is TRBV18, the J call TRBJ2-7; tentative D call: TRBD2 (6 bases). Trimming removed 3 bases at V and 6 bases at J, with 12 bases between. Germline V gene data show CDR1 as KGHSH and CDR2 as LQKENI. CDR3 size: 13 residues. CDR3 amino acids: CASSPVGGGEQYF. The CDR3 region has the DNA TGTGCCAGCTCACCTGTGGGGGGAGGCGAGCAGTACTTC. Combining the CDR3 with reference TRBV18 and TRBJ2-7 gives the whole variable domain NAGVMQNPRHLVRRRGQEARLRCSPMKGHSHVYWYRQLPEEGLKFMVYLQKENIIDESGMPKERFSAEFPKEGPSILRIQQVVRGDSAAYFCASSPVGGGEQYFGPGTRLTVT.